The 17 T cell receptor beta chains below all came from one sample that was sequenced in a study of shared clonotypes between healthy human individuals. Produced via immunoSEQ multiplex PCR; TCRdb's table is partial and in-frame only. The sample yields around 2,000,000 clones, 85% to 95% seen once. Terminally differentiated effector memory CD45RA+ cells were left out of the naive CD8 fraction, which was CD45RO-negative and positively selected for CCR7. Sample: naive CD8+ T cells sorted from blood. These receptors were taken from a man aged 18 to 29 in good health.

The chain combines TRBV6-5 with TRBJ1-2; tentative D call: TRBD1 (6 bases). The CDR3 is 13 amino acids. Germline V lookup: CDR1 MNHEY, CDR2 SVGAGI. Trimming removed 4 bases from V and 6 bases from J, with 12 bases in between. CDR3 loop: CASSFWDTDGYTF. Written as DNA, the CDR3 is TGTGCCAGCAGTTTCTGGGACACTGATGGCTACACCTTC.

The chain has TRBV19 and TRBJ2-7; no clear D. There are 14 residues in the CDR3. V shed 3 bases and J shed 4 bases, with 13 bases lying between them. Germline assignment: CDR1 LNHDA and CDR2 SQIVND (reference sequence). CDR3: CASSMRGVLYEQYF. The CDR3 DNA reads TGTGCCAGTAGTATGAGAGGAGTTCTGTACGAGCAGTACTTC.

J is TRBJ2-1 and V is TRBV10-1; no firm D call. The V end lost 0 bases, the J end lost 8 bases, and 8 bases lay between the germline ends. This CDR3 has 13 amino acids. From germline, CDR1 is WNHNN and CDR2 SYGVQD (reference sequence). CDR3 sequence (DNA): TGCGCCAGCAGTGAGTCACGGATCGATGAGCAGTTCTTC. It is translated as CASSESRIDEQFF.

The gene calls are TRBV30 and TRBJ1-1; D is undetermined. Germline V gene data show CDR1 as GTSNPN and CDR2 as SVGIG (reference sequence). Trimming pared 4 bases from V and 0 bases from J, leaving 12 bases between. CDR3 size: 14 residues. The CDR3, as DNA: TGTGCCTGGAACAGAGAACACATGAACACTGAAGCTTTCTTT. Amino acid sequence: CAWNREHMNTEAFF.

The chain combines TRBV19 with TRBJ2-7; the match to TRBD2 covers 7 bases. The J segment lost 4 bases and the V segment lost 3 bases, leaving 15 bases of the junction unmatched. Germline V lookup: CDR1 LNHDA, CDR2 SQIVND (reference sequence). The CDR3 runs to 17 residues. Here the CDR3 reads CASSIDLGRELFYEQYF. In nucleotides, the CDR3 is TGTGCCAGTAGTATCGACCTCGGGCGGGAGTTGTTTTACGAGCAGTACTTC.

V usage is TRBV19 and J usage is TRBJ1-1, with D tentatively TRBD1 (5 bases). The germline V gene encodes CDR1 LNHDA and CDR2 SQIVND (reference sequence). V was trimmed by 2 bases and J by 0 bases, leaving 13 bases between them. The CDR3 length is 16 residues. The CDR3 is CASSISREGMNTEAFF. CDR3 nucleotide sequence: TGTGCCAGTAGTATATCCAGGGAGGGAATGAACACTGAAGCTTTCTTT.

Note on this clone: At one end the junction does not follow the germline gene, possibly because of a read error. This chain links TRBV7-9 with TRBJ1-1; a possible D gene is TRBD1 (5 bases). The CDR3 runs 12 residues. Looked up from germline, CDR1 is SEHNR and CDR2 is FQNEAQ (reference sequence). The CDR3: CASRLGDSEAFF. CDR3 DNA sequence: TGTGCCAGCAGGTTAGGGGATAGTGAAGCTTTCTTT.

This rearrangement joins TRBV7-9 to TRBJ2-5; 9 bases agree with TRBD1. Germline assignment: CDR1 SEHNR and CDR2 FQNEAQ (reference sequence). The CDR3 is 15 amino acids. The V gene end was trimmed by 5 bases and the J gene end by 4 bases; junction bases not matched to a gene: 8. The CDR3 nucleotides are TGTGCCAGCAGCCCCGGACAGGGGTCTGGAGAGACCCAGTACTTC. This gives the protein CASSPGQGSGETQYF.

Note on this clone: The identical CDR3 is also encoded by other nucleotide sequences in the sample. J is TRBJ1-2 and V is TRBV28; no clear D gene. The CDR3 spans 13 residues. Trimming removed 6 bases from V and 5 bases from J, with 13 bases in between. Germline CDR1 and CDR2: MDHEN and SYDVKM. CDR3 bases: TGTGCCAGCAGCCCCACGGGTCATTATGGCTACACCTTC. This codes for CASSPTGHYGYTF.

The V and J genes are TRBV7-9 and TRBJ2-7; 7 nucleotides line up with TRBD1. The length of the CDR3 is 15 residues. The V gene's germline CDR1 is SEHNR and CDR2 FQNEAQ (reference sequence). V dropped 4 bases and J dropped 7; count of bases not matched to a gene: 13. This CDR3 is CASSSKTGPPFEQYF. The CDR3 DNA reads TGTGCCAGCAGCTCAAAGACAGGGCCCCCTTTTGAGCAGTACTTC.

The chain recombines TRBV27 with TRBJ2-2; 12 bases fit TRBD1. This CDR3 region has 17 residues. Germline values: CDR1 MNHEY, CDR2 SMNVEV (reference sequence). The V gene end was trimmed by 2 bases and the J gene end by 6 bases; junction bases not matched to a gene: 7. The CDR3: CASSLAGQGAFAGELFF. DNA of the CDR3: TGTGCCAGCAGTTTAGCGGGACAGGGGGCGTTCGCCGGGGAGCTGTTTTTT.

This clone was seen once. Other DNA sequences in the same sample also yield this CDR3. V is TRBV5-1 and J is TRBJ2-5, with 10 bases fitting TRBD1. This CDR3 is built from 14 residues. Germline loops: CDR1 SGHRS, CDR2 YFSETQ. With V trimmed by 2 bases and J by 3 bases, 1 base remained unmatched. This CDR3 reads CASSLGQGEETQYF. The CDR3 bases are TGCGCCAGCAGCTTAGGACAGGGGGAAGAGACCCAGTACTTC.

The rearrangement joins TRBV7-9 to TRBJ2-7; D call uncertain. The germline V gene encodes CDR1 SEHNR and CDR2 FQNEAQ (reference sequence). The V and J ends lost 2 bases and 2 bases respectively, with 10 bases between them. CDR3 length equals 14 residues. CDR3 nucleotides: TGTGCCAGCAGCTTATCAACGGCAGCCTACGAGCAGTACTTC. This encodes CASSLSTAAYEQYF.

The chain combines TRBV9 with TRBJ2-7; D gene ambiguous. V lost 0 bases and J lost 0, with 10 bases in between. The CDR3 loop spans 15 amino acids. CDR1 is SGDLS, CDR2 YYNGEE, per germline. The CDR3 is CASSVGPTSSYEQYF. The CDR3 nucleotides read TGTGCCAGCAGCGTAGGACCGACGAGCTCCTACGAGCAGTACTTC.

V and J are TRBV5-8 and TRBJ2-2; 9 positions match TRBD2. Trimming cost V 1 base and J 2 bases; bases outside gene matches: 12. Germline-derived CDR1 and CDR2 are SGHTS and YDEGEE. This CDR3 has 19 residues. CDR3 sequence reads: CASSLMARLAGINTGELFF. DNA for the CDR3: TGTGCCAGCAGCTTGATGGCCCGGCTAGCGGGGATAAACACCGGGGAGCTGTTTTTT.

The CDR3 region has the DNA TGTGCCAGCAGTGAATACAGGGGTAATTCACCCCTCCACTTT. Amino acids: CASSEYRGNSPLHF. J is TRBJ1-6 and V is TRBV2; TRBD1 matches at 7 bases. The CDR3 is 14 amino acids. The J segment lost 6 bases and the V segment lost 2 bases, leaving 1 base of the junction unmatched. The germline CDR1 and CDR2 sequences are SNHLY and FYNNEI. Together with reference TRBV2 and TRBJ1-6, the CDR3 gives the full variable domain: EPEVTQTPSHQVTQMGQEVILRCVPISNHLYFYWYRQILGQKVEFLVSFYNNEISEKSEIFDDQFSVERPDGSNFTLKIRSTKLEDSAMYFCASSEYRGNSPLHFGNGTRLTVT.

The genes are TRBV6-6 and TRBJ1-2; maybe TRBD1 (6 bases). Looked up from germline, CDR1 is MNHNY and CDR2 is SVGAGI (reference sequence). The CDR3 has 13 residues. Trimming shortened V by 6 bases and J by 4 bases, and 12 bases separated the two germline ends. DNA of the CDR3: TGTGCCAGCAGCCAGACAGGTTCCTATGGCTACACCTTC. The encoded protein is CASSQTGSYGYTF.